This TCR beta chain emerged from a study of molecular identifiers for immune sequencing clone quantification. Overall study: In replicates, RNA from approximately 22,000 or 94,000 naive CD8 cells was divided five ways and four parts were sequenced. Study conclusions and caveats: Investigators reportedly could detect spiked Jurkat TCR RNA from one cell among over 900,000 naive cells.

To note about this clonotype: Its specificity is not known.

Germline V gene data show CDR1 as LNHDA and CDR2 as SQIVND (reference sequence). The CDR3 is 13 residues long. The trim removed 4 bases at V and 5 bases at J, leaving 3 bases unmatched. TCRdb itself ran the PCR reads through MiXCR, one entry per CDR3 protein. The sample gives 400,000 to 600,000 distinct CDR3 sequences, roughly 24% of which show up once; approximately 0.8% is in the top ten. The clonotype originates from a human donor in good health. Some libraries in this study had Jurkat cell RNA spiked in. Sequencing was performed on naive CD8+ T cells from blood, with Jurkat cell RNA spiked in. Subset denoted: FACS-sorted CD8+CD4-CCR7+CD45RA+ naive T cells. The rearrangement uses TRBV19 and TRBJ2-7; TRBD1 aligns across 9 bases. CDR3 loop: CASSRDRANEQYF. The CDR3 DNA sequence: TGTGCCAGTAGTAGGGACAGGGCCAACGAGCAGTACTTC. The complete variable domain, with remaining parts taken from reference TRBV19 and TRBJ2-7, reads DGGITQSPKYLFRKEGQNVTLSCEQNLNHDAMYWYRQDPGQGLRLIYYSQIVNDFQKGDIAEGYSVSREKKESFPLTVTSAQKNPTAFYLCASSRDRANEQYFGPGTRLTVT.